The clone carrying this T cell receptor beta chain has just a few counts. It is likely a read error, because the conserved phenylalanine at the end of the CDR3 is missing. The DNA is omitted, as the CDR3 cannot be located on it reliably, and the CDR3 follows TCRdb's listing. These data originate in a study of tumor-infiltrating lymphocytes in oesophageal squamous cell carcinoma. Inclusive of both ends, the CDR3 amounts to 10 amino acids. TCRdb ran MiXCR on the PCR reads and lists one entry per CDR3 protein. The sample lists about 15,000 distinct CDR3 sequences; approximately 50% were seen once. This TCR was sampled from a male donor with esophageal squamous cell carcinoma. V is TRBV12-3 or TRBV12-4 and J is TRBJ2-5; TRBD1 was called by the table and not checked on the DNA. The sequencing sample was made of blood. The CDR3 loop reads CASSSRPRFS.